These 6 T cell receptor beta chains originate from one sample sequenced in a study of PD-1 blockade in classical Hodgkin lymphoma. Each patient's relapse followed autologous stem cell transplantation, and brentuximab vedotin exposure varied. Sequencing was performed with immunoSEQ multiplex PCR; in TCRdb, only in-frame clones are kept and a portion is missing. Found here are under 65,000 clones, around 89% of them singletons; the top ten hold over 12%. Here the sequenced sample was peripheral blood mononuclear cells (PBMCs), taken at baseline. These TCRs come from a human donor with classical Hodgkin lymphoma.

The chain joins TRBV10-3 to TRBJ2-5; D remains ambiguous. CDR1 and CDR2 (germline): ENHRY, SYGVKD. V was trimmed by 10 bases and J by 0 bases, leaving 15 bases between them. The CDR3 totals 14 residues. In nucleotides, the CDR3 is TGTGCCACTCGAGTGGCCAGAAACCAAGAGACCCAGTACTTC. Residues: CATRVARNQETQYF.

The rearrangement joins TRBV9 to TRBJ1-6; 8 bases line up with TRBD1. The V segment lost 2 bases and the J segment 7 bases; nucleotides outside the gene matches: 5. This CDR3 has 15 residues. Looked up from germline, CDR1 is SGDLS and CDR2 is YYNGEE. The CDR3 region is CASSVRGLKNSPLHF. DNA for the CDR3: TGTGCCAGCAGCGTCAGGGGGCTAAAGAATTCACCCCTCCACTTT.

This clone was detected a few times. The V gene is TRBV4-1, the J gene TRBJ2-7; maybe TRBD2 (5 bases). The V end lost 4 bases, the J end lost 0 bases, and 10 bases lay between the germline ends. The germline V gene has CDR1 MGHRA and CDR2 YSYEKL. The CDR3 length is 14 residues. The CDR3 is CASSLVRGSYEQYF. In DNA form, the CDR3 reads TGCGCCAGCAGCCTTGTCCGGGGCTCCTACGAGCAGTACTTC.

V gene TRBV5-6 combines with J gene TRBJ1-6; D not resolved. Trimming cost V 2 bases and J 9 bases, with 9 bases left between them. This CDR3 has 13 residues. From germline, CDR1 is SGHDT and CDR2 YYEEEE. CDR3 bases: TGTGCCAGCAGCTTTTTTGGGCCTTCACCCCTCCACTTT. Protein sequence: CASSFFGPSPLHF. Complete variable domain (other parts from reference TRBV5-6 and TRBJ1-6): DAGVTQSPTHLIKTRGQQVTLRCSPKSGHDTVSWYQQALGQGPQFIFQYYEEEERQRGNFPDRFSGHQFPNYSSELNVNALLLGDSALYLCASSFFGPSPLHFGNGTRLTVT.

This chain connects TRBV13 to TRBJ1-1, with 7 bases lining up with TRBD1. With 2 bases clipped from V and 10 bases from J, the junction kept 7 bases outside the gene matches. Germline lookup yields CDR1 PRHDT and CDR2 FYEKMQ (reference sequence). The CDR3 is 13 amino acids. The CDR3 here is CASSLPGRQGAFF. The CDR3 coding sequence is TGTGCCAGCAGCTTACCCGGCCGACAGGGAGCTTTCTTT.

V usage is TRBV2 and J usage is TRBJ1-1; TRBD1 is a possible D gene (6 bases). CDR3 length: 11 amino acids. The V and J ends lost 7 bases and 6 bases respectively, with 9 bases between them. Germline V gives CDR1 SNHLY, CDR2 FYNNEI. The DNA for the CDR3 is TGTGCCAGCAAGACAGGACCTGAAGCTTTCTTT. This codes for CASKTGPEAFF.